This T cell receptor beta chain was profiled in a study of a mutant IDH1 vaccine in newly diagnosed glioma. Study details: Scheduled for weeks 1, 3, 5, 7, 11, 15, 19 and 23, eight vaccinations were given to patients. Initiation of the vaccine course occurred 4-6 weeks after radiotherapy alone, or alongside temozolomide cycles.

This table comes from immunoSEQ multiplex PCR, and its TCRdb copy is limited to in-frame clones, with some not included. This sample yields tens of thousands of clones, of which 70% to 85% are seen a single time; around 7.2% belongs to the top ten. Indicated time point: week 5, during vaccination. Each vaccine dose was 300 ug of mutant IDH1 20-mer peptide, with topical imiquimod. CDR1 and CDR2 from the germline V gene are SGHRS and YFSETQ. V was pared by 0 bases and J by 2 bases, with 4 bases of the junction left unmatched. This CDR3 has 15 residues. To note about this clone: Its specificity is unknown.

Overall study results and limits: Vaccine-induced immune responses were detected in about 93% of patients. Pseudoprogression apparently lacked any relation to changes in top peripheral T cell clonotypes.

Material: PBMCs, obtained from a glioma patient whose treatment included an IDH1 peptide vaccine. The TCR was taken from a man aged 35-49 years with glioma. Some clones in this sample may be carry-over from other donors' samples. The chain has TRBV5-1 and TRBJ2-5; 7 bases map to TRBD1. Here the CDR3 reads CASSLEGRGQETQYF. CDR3 in DNA: TGCGCCAGCAGCTTGGAGGGCAGGGGGCAAGAGACCCAGTACTTC.